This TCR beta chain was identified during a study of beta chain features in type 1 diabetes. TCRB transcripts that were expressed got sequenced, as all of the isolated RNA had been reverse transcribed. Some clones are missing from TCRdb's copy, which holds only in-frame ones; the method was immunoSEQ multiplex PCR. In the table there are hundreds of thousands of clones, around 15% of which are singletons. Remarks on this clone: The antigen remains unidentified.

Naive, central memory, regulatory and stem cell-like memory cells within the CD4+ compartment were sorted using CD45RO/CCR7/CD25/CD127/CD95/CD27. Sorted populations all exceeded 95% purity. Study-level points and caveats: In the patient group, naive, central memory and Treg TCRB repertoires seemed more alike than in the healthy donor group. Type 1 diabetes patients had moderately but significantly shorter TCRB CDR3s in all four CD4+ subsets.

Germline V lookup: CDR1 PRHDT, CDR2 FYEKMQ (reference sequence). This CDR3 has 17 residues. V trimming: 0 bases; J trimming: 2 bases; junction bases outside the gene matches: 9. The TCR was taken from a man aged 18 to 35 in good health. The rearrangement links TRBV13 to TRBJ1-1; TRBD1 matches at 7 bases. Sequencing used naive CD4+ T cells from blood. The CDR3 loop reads CASSLGQGGFRNTEAFF. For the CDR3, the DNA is TGTGCCAGCAGCTTAGGGCAGGGGGGTTTCCGTAACACTGAAGCTTTCTTT. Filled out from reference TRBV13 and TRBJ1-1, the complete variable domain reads AAGVIQSPRHLIKEKRETATLKCYPIPRHDTVYWYQQGPGQDPQFLISFYEKMQSDKGSIPDRFSAQQFSDYHSELNMSSLELGDSALYFCASSLGQGGFRNTEAFFGQGTRLTVV.